Listed below are T cell receptor beta chains from one sample, sequenced in a study of T cells in Graves' hyperthyroidism and ophthalmopathy. TCRdb processed the multiplex PCR reads anew with MiXCR; each CDR3 protein has one entry. The repertoire includes around 760,000 distinct CDR3 sequences, just over 35% of them detected once, and more than 25% sits in the top ten. Sequenced input: blood. These receptors originate from a woman in her thirties or forties with Graves' hyperthyroidism. The CDR3 runs from the conserved cysteine through the conserved F or W.

J,V,CDR3
TRBJ1-4,TRBV10-2,CASSDYNEKLFF
TRBJ2-7,TRBV4-3,CASSHGTSFFSEQYF
TRBJ1-5,TRBV12-3/TRBV12-4,CASRPGQGFNQPQHF
TRBJ2-7,TRBV14,CASGQGRTVTPYEQYF
TRBJ1-5,TRBV11-2,CASSLAAGPNQPQHF
TRBJ1-1,TRBV28,CARGQGVLNTEAFF
TRBJ1-3,TRBV12-3/TRBV12-4,CASRSTGRDTIYF
TRBJ2-7,TRBV2,CASMFHRQGPNDEQYF
TRBJ2-7,TRBV7-2,CASSSETGVVYEQYF
TRBJ1-2,TRBV9,CASSRTGSGDGYTF
TRBJ2-7,TRBV20-1,CSARFEGYEQYF
TRBJ1-1,TRBV10-2,CASLAGGYTEAFF
TRBJ1-5,TRBV2,CASSPRQGNQHQHF
TRBJ1-1,TRBV5-6,CASRIWIADTEAFF
TRBJ2-5,TRBV7-2,CASSLEGYGSETQYF
TRBJ1-2,TRBV7-2,CASSIPGQGPNYGYTF
TRBJ2-5,TRBV12-3/TRBV12-4,CASSLWLQETQYF
TRBJ2-2,TRBV20-1,CSARIGTRSGELFF
TRBJ2-7,TRBV20-1,CSASWLYEQYF
TRBJ1-1,TRBV5-1,CASSHYIIHVDRTEAFF
TRBJ1-6,TRBV5-4,CASSSGTFGNSPLHF
TRBJ2-7,TRBV20-1,CSARGALHSSYEQYF
TRBJ1-3,TRBV2,CASSADRSGGNTIYF
TRBJ1-1,TRBV5-6,CASSHRASRTEAFF
TRBJ1-2,TRBV29-1,CSVEAPQGYGYTF
TRBJ1-1,TRBV20-1,CSAPAPGEAFF
TRBJ1-2,TRBV5-1,CASSYGTTINYGYTF
TRBJ1-2,TRBV2,CASSEGGQISYGYTF
TRBJ2-5,TRBV10-3,CAISDTGGETQYF
TRBJ1-4,TRBV10-3,CAISRHLGGNEKLFF
TRBJ2-5,TRBV6-5,CASSVRDLETQYF
TRBJ1-1,TRBV12-3/TRBV12-4,CASSRDIPNTEAFF
TRBJ2-5,TRBV10-3,CAIRVQEAQYF
TRBJ1-6,TRBV9,CASSVGAGQDSPLHF
TRBJ2-2,TRBV20-1,CSARDMGLAAGELFF
TRBJ1-1,TRBV29-1,CSVVGLLGTEAFF